Included here is one T cell receptor (beta chain) sequence, with context. This entry is derived from a study of blood T cell repertoires in COVID-19. Overall study context: Acute-phase and convalescent COVID-19 samples originated in the United States, Italy and Spain. PBMCs, B-cell-depleted T cells, or T cells provided the cDNA or gDNA that made up the material.

Sequencing used immunoSEQ multiplex PCR; TCRdb keeps in-frame clones, though not all of them. In the table there are tens of thousands of clones, around 79% of which are singletons. Trimming removed 3 bases at V and 0 bases at J, with 4 bases between. This CDR3 comprises 12 residues. Looked up from germline, CDR1 is SGHKS and CDR2 is YYEKEE (reference sequence). The receptor's source is an elderly woman with active or convalescent COVID-19. The sample was peripheral blood. The J gene is TRBJ2-7, the V gene TRBV5-5, with D uncertain. Here the CDR3 reads CASSYSSYEQYF. Written as DNA, the CDR3 is TGTGCCAGCAGCTATAGCTCCTACGAGCAGTACTTC.